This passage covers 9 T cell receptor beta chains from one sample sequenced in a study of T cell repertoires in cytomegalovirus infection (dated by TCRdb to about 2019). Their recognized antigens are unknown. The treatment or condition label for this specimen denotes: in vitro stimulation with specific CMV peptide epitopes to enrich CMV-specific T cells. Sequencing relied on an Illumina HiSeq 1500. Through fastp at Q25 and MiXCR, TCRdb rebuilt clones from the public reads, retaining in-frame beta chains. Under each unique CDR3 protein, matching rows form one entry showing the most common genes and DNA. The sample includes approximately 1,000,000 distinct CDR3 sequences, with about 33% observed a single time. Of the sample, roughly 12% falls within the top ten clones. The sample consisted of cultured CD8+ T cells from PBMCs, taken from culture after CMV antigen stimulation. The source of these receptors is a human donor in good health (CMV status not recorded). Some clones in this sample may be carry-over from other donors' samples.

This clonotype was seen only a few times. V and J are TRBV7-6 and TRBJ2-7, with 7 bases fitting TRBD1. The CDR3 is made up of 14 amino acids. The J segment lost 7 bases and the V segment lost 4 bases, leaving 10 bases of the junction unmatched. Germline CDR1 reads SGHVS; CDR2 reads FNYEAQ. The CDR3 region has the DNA TGTGCCAGCAGCTCCACGGACAGGTGGGGGGAGCAGTACTTC. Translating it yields CASSSTDRWGEQYF.

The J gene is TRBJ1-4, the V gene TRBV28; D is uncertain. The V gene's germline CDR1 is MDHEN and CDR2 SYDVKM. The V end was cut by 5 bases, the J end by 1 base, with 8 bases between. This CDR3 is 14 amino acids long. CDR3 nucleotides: TGTGCCAGCAGTCCCTTCAGAACTAATGAAAAACTGTTTTTT. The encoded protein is CASSPFRTNEKLFF.

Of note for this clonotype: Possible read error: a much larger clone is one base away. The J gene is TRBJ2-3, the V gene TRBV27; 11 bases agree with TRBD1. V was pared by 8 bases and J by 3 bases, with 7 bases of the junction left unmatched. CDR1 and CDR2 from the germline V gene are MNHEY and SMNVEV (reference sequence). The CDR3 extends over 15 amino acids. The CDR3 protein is CASGSGTGGTDTQYF. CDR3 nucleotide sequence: TGTGCCAGCGGCTCCGGGACAGGGGGAACAGATACGCAGTATTTT.

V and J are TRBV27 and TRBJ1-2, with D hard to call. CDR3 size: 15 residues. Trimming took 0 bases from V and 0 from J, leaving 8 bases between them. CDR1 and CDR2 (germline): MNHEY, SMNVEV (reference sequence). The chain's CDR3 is CASSLSQRSNYGYTF. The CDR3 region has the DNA TGTGCCAGCAGTTTATCCCAGCGATCTAACTATGGCTACACCTTC.

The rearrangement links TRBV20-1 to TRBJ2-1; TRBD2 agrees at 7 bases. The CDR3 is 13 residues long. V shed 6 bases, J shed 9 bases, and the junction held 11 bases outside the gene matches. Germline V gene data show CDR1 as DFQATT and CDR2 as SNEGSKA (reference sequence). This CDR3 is CSAWTSRGGEQFF. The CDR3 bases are TGCAGTGCGTGGACTAGTAGGGGAGGTGAGCAGTTCTTC.

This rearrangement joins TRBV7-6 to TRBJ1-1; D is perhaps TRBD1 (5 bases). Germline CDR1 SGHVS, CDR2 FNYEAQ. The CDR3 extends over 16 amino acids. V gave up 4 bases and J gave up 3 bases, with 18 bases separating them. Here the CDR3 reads CASSSGLGERDTEAFF. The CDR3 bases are TGTGCCAGCAGCTCGGGGCTGGGGGAGAGAGACACTGAAGCTTTCTTT.

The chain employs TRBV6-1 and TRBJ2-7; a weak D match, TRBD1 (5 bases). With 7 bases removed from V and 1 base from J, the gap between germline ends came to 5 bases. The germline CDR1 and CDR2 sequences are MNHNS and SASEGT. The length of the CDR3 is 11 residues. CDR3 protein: CASTGSYEQYV. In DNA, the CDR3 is TGTGCCAGCACAGGGTCCTACGAGCAGTACGTC.

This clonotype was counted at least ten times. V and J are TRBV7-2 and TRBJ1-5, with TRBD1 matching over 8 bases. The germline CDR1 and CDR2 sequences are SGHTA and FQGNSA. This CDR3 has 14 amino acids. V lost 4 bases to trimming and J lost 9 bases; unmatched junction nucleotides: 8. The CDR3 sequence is CASSSDRAGRPQHF. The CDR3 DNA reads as TGTGCCAGCAGCTCGGACAGGGCAGGGCGGCCCCAGCATTTT.

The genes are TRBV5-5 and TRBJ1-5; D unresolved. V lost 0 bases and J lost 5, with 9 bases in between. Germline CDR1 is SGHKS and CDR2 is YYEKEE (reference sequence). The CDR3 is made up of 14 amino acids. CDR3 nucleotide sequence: TGTGCCAGCAGCTTGGGAGGGTATTATCAGCCCCAGCATTTT. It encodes CASSLGGYYQPQHF.